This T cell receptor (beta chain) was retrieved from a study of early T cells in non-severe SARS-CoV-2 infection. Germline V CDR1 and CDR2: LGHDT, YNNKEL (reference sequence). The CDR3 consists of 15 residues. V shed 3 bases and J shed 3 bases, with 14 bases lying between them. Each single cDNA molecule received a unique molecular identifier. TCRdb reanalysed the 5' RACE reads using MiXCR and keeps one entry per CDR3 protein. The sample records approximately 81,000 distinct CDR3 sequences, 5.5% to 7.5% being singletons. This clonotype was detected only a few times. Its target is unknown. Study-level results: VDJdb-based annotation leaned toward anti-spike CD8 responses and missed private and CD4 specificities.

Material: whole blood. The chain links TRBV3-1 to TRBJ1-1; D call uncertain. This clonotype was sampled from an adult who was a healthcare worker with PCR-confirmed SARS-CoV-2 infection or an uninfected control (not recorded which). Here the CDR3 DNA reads TGTGCCAGCAGCCATGCGGGGAGGGCTGACACTGAAGCTTTCTTT. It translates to CASSHAGRADTEAFF.